The 24 T cell receptor beta chains below were found in one sample sequenced in a study of OX40 agonist ivuxolimab in advanced cancers. The assay was immunoSEQ multiplex PCR, and TCRdb's table has in-frame clones only and misses some. Of fewer than 65,000 clones listed, approximately 90% were seen once; the top ten hold 9.5% to 14%. The sequencing used CD4+ or CD8+ T cells sorted from blood, collected in a trial of the OX40 agonist ivuxolimab. These receptors were collected from an adult with an advanced solid tumor such as melanoma, head and neck, liver or kidney cancer.

This chain links TRBV27 with TRBJ2-1, with D perhaps TRBD1 (5 bases). Trimming took off 11 bases at V and 3 bases at J, with 14 bases between the two ends. Germline V lookup: CDR1 MNHEY, CDR2 SMNVEV (reference sequence). The CDR3 runs to 13 residues. DNA of the CDR3: TGTGCCTATACAGGAAACTACTACAATGAGCAGTTCTTC. Protein sequence: CAYTGNYYNEQFF.

The chain carries TRBV29-1 and TRBJ2-6; D unresolved. The CDR3 runs 12 residues. Trimming took 2 bases from V and 3 from J, leaving 2 bases between them. The germline V gene encodes CDR1 SQVTM and CDR2 ANQGSEA. The CDR3 DNA follows: TGCAGCGTTGAAAGTGGGGCCAACGTCCTGACTTTC. This gives the protein CSVESGANVLTF.

The chain carries TRBV5-1 and TRBJ2-5; 7 positions agree with TRBD1. CDR1 and CDR2 (germline): SGHRS, YFSETQ. Trimming took 4 bases from V and 0 from J; bases not matched to a gene: 3. The CDR3 consists of 14 residues. CDR3 region: CASSRDRDQETQYF. In DNA, the CDR3 is TGCGCCAGCAGCCGTGACAGGGACCAAGAGACCCAGTACTTC.

Written as DNA, the CDR3 is TGTGCCACCAGCACAGAACTCTCCAGGACAGGGGGCGTATACGAGCAGTACTTC. It encodes CATSTELSRTGGVYEQYF. The chain is built from TRBV15 and TRBJ2-7; 11 positions agree with TRBD1. Trimming cost V 4 bases and J 4 bases; bases outside gene matches: 15. The CDR3 sequence is 18 residues long. Germline V gene sequence: CDR1 LNHNV, CDR2 YYDKDF (reference sequence).

The V gene is TRBV7-8, the J gene TRBJ1-4; 8 nucleotides line up with TRBD1. V shed 5 bases, J shed 5 bases, and the junction held 7 bases outside the gene matches. CDR3 length: 15 amino acids. Germline CDR1 reads SGHVS; CDR2 reads FQNEAQ. CDR3 sequence reads: CASSRLRGLNEKLFF. DNA of the CDR3: TGTGCCAGCAGCCGTCTCAGGGGGCTGAATGAAAAACTGTTTTTT.

The chain combines TRBV18 with TRBJ2-7; 10 bases are shared with TRBD2. The germline CDR1 and CDR2 sequences are KGHSH and LQKENI. This CDR3 contains 15 residues. After removal of 2 bases from V and 3 bases from J, the junction contained 4 bases not matched to a gene. CDR3 nucleotide sequence: TGTGCCAGCTCACCAACACTAGCGGGACGCTACGAGCAGTACTTC. Translated, it gives CASSPTLAGRYEQYF.

The chain recombines TRBV19 with TRBJ2-3, with 9 bases identical to TRBD2. CDR3 size: 14 residues. Germline V gene sequence: CDR1 LNHDA, CDR2 SQIVND (reference sequence). The V and J ends lost 6 bases and 5 bases, in that order; junction bases with no gene match: 6. CDR3 in DNA: TGTGCCAGTAGGAACCTAGCGGGGAAAGATACGCAGTATTTT. Protein: CASRNLAGKDTQYF.

This clone was picked up a small number of times. V and J are TRBV10-1 and TRBJ1-2; TRBD1 agrees at 8 bases. V shed 4 bases, J shed 7 bases, and the junction held 8 bases outside the gene matches. Per the germline V gene, CDR1 is WNHNN and CDR2 is SYGVQD (reference sequence). The CDR3 covers 14 residues. The chain's CDR3 is CASSADRVRAGYTF. The CDR3 bases are TGCGCCAGCAGTGCGGACAGGGTTCGTGCTGGCTACACCTTC.

This clone was counted once. The chain joins TRBV28 to TRBJ1-2; 9 bases align to TRBD1. The CDR3 extends over 16 amino acids. J was trimmed by 4 bases and V by 4 bases; bases with no gene match: 10. Looked up from germline, CDR1 is MDHEN and CDR2 is SYDVKM. The CDR3: CASSSPPTGGVYGYTF. For the CDR3, the DNA is TGTGCCAGCAGTTCCCCTCCGACAGGGGGGGTCTATGGCTACACCTTC.

V and J are TRBV7-2 and TRBJ2-3; perhaps D is TRBD1 or TRBD2 (5 bases each). CDR3 size: 15 residues. Germline V CDR1 and CDR2: SGHTA, FQGNSA. Trimming took 4 bases from V and 0 from J, leaving 11 bases between them. CDR3 in DNA: TGTGCCAGCAGCTCTTGGGGGATTAGCACAGATACGCAGTATTTT. It is translated as CASSSWGISTDTQYF.

The gene calls are TRBV7-9 and TRBJ2-7; 7 bases align to TRBD1. The trim removed 6 bases at V and 3 bases at J, leaving 5 bases unmatched. The CDR3 spans 13 residues. CDR1 is SEHNR and CDR2 is FQNEAQ in the germline V gene (reference sequence). The CDR3 bases are TGTGCCAGCAGTTTGACAGGGAACTACGAGCAGTACTTC. Amino acid sequence: CASSLTGNYEQYF.

This rearrangement joins TRBV20-1 to TRBJ1-2; D is uncertain. Trimming took 0 bases from V and 14 from J, leaving 10 bases between them. CDR3 length equals 10 residues. Germline V gene data show CDR1 as DFQATT and CDR2 as SNEGSKA (reference sequence). As DNA, the CDR3 is TGCAGTGCTAGAGATCCAGGCGTTACCTTC. This encodes CSARDPGVTF.

This chain links TRBV19 with TRBJ2-7; 7 bases match TRBD2. The trim removed 1 base at V and 0 bases at J, leaving 3 bases unmatched. This CDR3 comprises 15 residues. Germline CDR1 reads LNHDA; CDR2 reads SQIVND (reference sequence). The CDR3 DNA sequence: TGTGCCAGTAGTATAGGTCTAGCGGCCTCCTACGAGCAGTACTTC. Protein sequence: CASSIGLAASYEQYF.

The chain recombines TRBV18 with TRBJ1-1; weak D call: TRBD1 (5 bases). This CDR3 region has 15 residues. With 3 bases removed from V and 8 bases from J, the gap between germline ends came to 19 bases. The V gene's germline CDR1 is KGHSH and CDR2 LQKENI. CDR3 sequence (DNA): TGTGCCAGCTCACCGATGGGGGTGGGTAACATAGAAGCTTTCTTT. Encoded protein: CASSPMGVGNIEAFF. Variable domain in full (rest from reference TRBV18 and TRBJ1-1): NAGVMQNPRHLVRRRGQEARLRCSPMKGHSHVYWYRQLPEEGLKFMVYLQKENIIDESGMPKERFSAEFPKEGPSILRIQQVVRGDSAAYFCASSPMGVGNIEAFFGQGTRLTVV.

This rearrangement joins TRBV29-1 to TRBJ2-1, with 13 bases aligning to TRBD2. Germline lookup yields CDR1 SQVTM and CDR2 ANQGSEA. CDR3 length equals 17 residues. V lost 4 bases to trimming and J lost 4 bases; unmatched junction nucleotides: 10. Here the CDR3 reads CSVGGLAGVGGYNEQFF. The CDR3 nucleotides read TGCAGCGTTGGCGGACTAGCGGGAGTTGGGGGATACAATGAGCAGTTCTTC.

The chain is built from TRBV10-3 and TRBJ2-2; TRBD1 matches 10 bases. This CDR3 has 16 residues. Unmatched junction bases numbered 13, after V lost 7 bases and J lost 8 bases. Germline V lookup: CDR1 ENHRY, CDR2 SYGVKD. Written as DNA, the CDR3 is TGTGCCATCACCCGGACATGGGACAGGGGTGCGGGGGAGCTGTTTTTT. Translating gives CAITRTWDRGAGELFF.

The chain carries TRBV5-6 and TRBJ1-1; TRBD1 might be the D (5 bases). V lost 0 bases and J 0 bases, leaving 12 bases between the germline ends. Germline-derived CDR1 and CDR2 are SGHDT and YYEEEE. The CDR3 contains 16 residues. CDR3 in DNA: TGTGCCAGCAGCTTGGGCCCCGGGGGGGTGAACACTGAAGCTTTCTTT. It specifies CASSLGPGGVNTEAFF.

V is TRBV19 and J is TRBJ1-1; D gene uncertain. The CDR3 has 14 amino acids. V lost 4 bases to trimming and J lost 4 bases, with 13 bases between them. From germline, CDR1 is LNHDA and CDR2 SQIVND (reference sequence). CDR3 sequence (DNA): TGTGCCAGTAGTAGGCGGCGGGATCCCACTGAAGCTTTCTTT. Protein product: CASSRRRDPTEAFF.

The CDR3 DNA follows: TGTGCCAGCTCACGGGACATGGGATTCACAGATACGCAGTATTTT. Translation: CASSRDMGFTDTQYF. V gene TRBV18 combines with J gene TRBJ2-3, with D possibly TRBD1 on 6 matching bases. The CDR3 runs 15 residues. Germline loops: CDR1 KGHSH, CDR2 LQKENI. The V end was cut by 4 bases, the J end by 2 bases, with 13 bases between.

As DNA, the CDR3 is TGTGCCAGCAGATTCCCCACTTCCTTCCCTCCAACTAGTCGCAATGAGCAGTTCTTC. It encodes CASRFPTSFPPTSRNEQFF. The chain employs TRBV7-2 and TRBJ2-1; TRBD2 might be the D (5 bases). The CDR3 is 19 amino acids. Germline CDR1 reads SGHTA; CDR2 reads FQGNSA. With 6 bases removed from V and 6 bases from J, the gap between germline ends came to 30 bases.

This clone was found once. The J gene is TRBJ1-3, the V gene TRBV4-1, with D unresolved. There are 16 residues in the CDR3. V shed 1 base and J shed 0 bases, with 10 bases lying between them. Per the germline V gene, CDR1 is MGHRA and CDR2 is YSYEKL. CDR3 nucleotides: TGCGCCAGCAGCCAAGGACCGCAGAGCTCTGGAAACACCATATATTTT. This codes for CASSQGPQSSGNTIYF.

V is TRBV10-3 and J is TRBJ1-1; possibly TRBD1 for D (5 bases). Germline V gene sequence: CDR1 ENHRY, CDR2 SYGVKD. The germline V and J ends were trimmed by 7 bases and 3 bases, with 9 bases remaining between them. The CDR3 loop spans 12 amino acids. The CDR3 bases are TGTGCCATCAAAGCACAGGACACTGAAGCTTTCTTT. This codes for CAIKAQDTEAFF.

This clone was observed once. CDR3 amino acids: CASSLGEYPQGQYF. For the CDR3, the DNA is TGCGCCAGCAGCCTGGGGGAGTACCCGCAGGGGCAGTACTTC. The rearrangement joins TRBV5-1 to TRBJ2-7; perhaps D is TRBD1 or TRBD2 (5 bases each). Germline CDR1 is SGHRS and CDR2 is YFSETQ. The CDR3 sequence is 14 residues long. Trimming left V 4 bases short and J 9 bases short, with 20 bases between.

V is TRBV18 and J is TRBJ2-2; no clear D gene. The CDR3 has 11 amino acids. V was shortened by 11 bases and J by 3 bases, with 7 bases between the two germline ends. From germline, CDR1 is KGHSH and CDR2 LQKENI. This CDR3 reads CAPWDTGELFF. CDR3 bases: TGTGCCCCTTGGGACACCGGGGAGCTGTTTTTT.